The TCR beta chain under discussion was sequenced for a study of radiotherapy plus CTLA-4 blockade in lung cancer. Study background: The study recorded objective responses in approximately 19% of patients and disease control in roughly 34%. Findings and caveats of the study: Early clonal dynamics of blood T cells, together with interferon-beta, were reported as the best response predictor.

Germline lookup yields CDR1 SEHNR and CDR2 FQNEAQ (reference sequence). This CDR3 has 16 amino acids. V dropped 2 bases and J dropped 6 bases, with 19 bases sitting between them. Method: immunoSEQ multiplex PCR; TCRdb's copy keeps in-frame clones and lacks some. The data hold 65,000 to 70,000 clones, with around 79% observed a single time. A word on this clone: Antigen unknown.

The sequence was collected from a human donor with non-small cell lung cancer who had a complete response to radiotherapy plus ipilimumab. The rearrangement uses TRBV7-9 and TRBJ1-2; D might be TRBD1 (6 bases). Specimen: peripheral blood, collected from a patient treated with radiotherapy plus ipilimumab. The CDR3 region has the DNA TGTGCCAGCAGCTTAAAGACGGGGGCAGGCGGGAATGGCTACACCTTC. Its protein product is CASSLKTGAGGNGYTF.